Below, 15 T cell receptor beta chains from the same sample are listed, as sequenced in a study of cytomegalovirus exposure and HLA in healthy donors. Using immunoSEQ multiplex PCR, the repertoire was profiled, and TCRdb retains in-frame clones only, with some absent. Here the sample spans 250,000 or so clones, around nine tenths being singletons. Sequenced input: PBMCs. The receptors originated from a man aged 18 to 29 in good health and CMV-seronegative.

CDR3 nucleotides: TGCGCCAGCGCCAGGGGGCGGCGAGAGACCCAGTACTTC. Protein product: CASARGRRETQYF. The V and J genes are TRBV10-2 and TRBJ2-5, with 8 bases fitting TRBD1. V trimming: 8 bases; J trimming: 4 bases; junction bases outside the gene matches: 6. CDR1 is WSHSY and CDR2 is SAAADI in the germline V gene. The CDR3 sequence is 13 residues long.

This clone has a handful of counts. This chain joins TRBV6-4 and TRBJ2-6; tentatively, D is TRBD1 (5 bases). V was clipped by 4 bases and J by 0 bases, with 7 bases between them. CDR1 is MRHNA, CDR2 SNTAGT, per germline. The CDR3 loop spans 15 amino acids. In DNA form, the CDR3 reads TGTGCCAGCAGTGGCCAGGGCTCTGGGGCCAACGTCCTGACTTTC. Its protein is CASSGQGSGANVLTF.

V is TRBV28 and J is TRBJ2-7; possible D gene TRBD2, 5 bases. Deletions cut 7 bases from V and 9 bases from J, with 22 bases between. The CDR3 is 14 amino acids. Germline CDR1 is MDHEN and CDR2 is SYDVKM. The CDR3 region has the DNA TGTGCCAGCACCCCAGCGGTACTAGTCCCCAGGCAGTACTTC. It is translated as CASTPAVLVPRQYF.

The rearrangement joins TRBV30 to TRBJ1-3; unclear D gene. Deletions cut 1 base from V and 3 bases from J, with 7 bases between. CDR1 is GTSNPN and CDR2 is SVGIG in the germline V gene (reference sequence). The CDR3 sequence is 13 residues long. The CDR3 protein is CAWSAGNGNTIYF. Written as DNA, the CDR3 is TGTGCCTGGAGTGCGGGGAATGGAAACACCATATATTTT.

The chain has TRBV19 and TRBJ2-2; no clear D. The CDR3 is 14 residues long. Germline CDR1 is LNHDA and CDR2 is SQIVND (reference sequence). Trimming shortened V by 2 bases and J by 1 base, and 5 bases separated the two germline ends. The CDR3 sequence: CASSITVNTGELFF. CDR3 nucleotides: TGTGCCAGTAGTATAACAGTGAACACCGGGGAGCTGTTTTTT.

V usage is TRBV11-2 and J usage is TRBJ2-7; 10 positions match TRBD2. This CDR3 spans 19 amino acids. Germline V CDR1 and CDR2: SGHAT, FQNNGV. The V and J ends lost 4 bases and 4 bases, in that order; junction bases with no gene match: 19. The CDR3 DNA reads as TGTGCCAGCAGCTCCCTGGAGCGGGAGGGCCGTCCGGGTGGATACGAGCAGTACTTC. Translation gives CASSSLEREGRPGGYEQYF. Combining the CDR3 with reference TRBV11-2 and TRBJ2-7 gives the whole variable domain EAGVAQSPRYKIIEKRQSVAFWCNPISGHATLYWYQQILGQGPKLLIQFQNNGVVDDSQLPKDRFSAERLKGVDSTLKIQPAKLEDSAVYLCASSSLEREGRPGGYEQYFGPGTRLTVT.

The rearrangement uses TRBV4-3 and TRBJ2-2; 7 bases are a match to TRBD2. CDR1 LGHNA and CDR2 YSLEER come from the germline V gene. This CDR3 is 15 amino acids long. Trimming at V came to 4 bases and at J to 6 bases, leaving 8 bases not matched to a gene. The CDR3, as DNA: TGCGCCAGCAGCCCGACTAGCCGAGGGTCCGGGGAGCTGTTTTTT. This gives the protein CASSPTSRGSGELFF.

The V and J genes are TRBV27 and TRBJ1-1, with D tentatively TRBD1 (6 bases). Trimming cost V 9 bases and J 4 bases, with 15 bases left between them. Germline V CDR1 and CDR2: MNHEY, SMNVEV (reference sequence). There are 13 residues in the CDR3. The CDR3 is CASTGTSRTEAFF. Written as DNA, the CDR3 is TGTGCCAGTACAGGGACCTCCCGCACTGAAGCTTTCTTT.

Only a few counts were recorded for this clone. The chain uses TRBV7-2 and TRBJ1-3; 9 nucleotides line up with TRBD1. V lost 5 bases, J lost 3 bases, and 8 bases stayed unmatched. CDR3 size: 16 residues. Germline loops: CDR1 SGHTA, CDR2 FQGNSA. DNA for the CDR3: TGTGCCAGCAGCCCCGGGACAGGGAGAGGTGGAAACACCATATATTTT. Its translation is CASSPGTGRGGNTIYF.

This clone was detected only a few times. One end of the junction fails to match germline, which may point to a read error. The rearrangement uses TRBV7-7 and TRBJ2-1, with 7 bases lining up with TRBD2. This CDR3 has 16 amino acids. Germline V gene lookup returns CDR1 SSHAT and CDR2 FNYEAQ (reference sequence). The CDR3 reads CASSLELANQLNEQFF. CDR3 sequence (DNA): TGTGCTAGCAGCTTAGAACTAGCGAACCAATTAAATGAGCAGTTCTTC.

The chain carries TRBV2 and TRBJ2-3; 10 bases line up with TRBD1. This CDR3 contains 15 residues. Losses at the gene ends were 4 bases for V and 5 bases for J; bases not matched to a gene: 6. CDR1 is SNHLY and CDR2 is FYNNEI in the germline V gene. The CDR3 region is CASSGLTGGGDTQYF. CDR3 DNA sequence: TGTGCCAGCAGTGGACTGACAGGGGGCGGAGATACGCAGTATTTT.

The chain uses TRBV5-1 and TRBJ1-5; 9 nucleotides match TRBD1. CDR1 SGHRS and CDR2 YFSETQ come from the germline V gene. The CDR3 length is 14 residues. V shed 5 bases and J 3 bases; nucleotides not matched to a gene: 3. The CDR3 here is CASSRTGDNQPQHF. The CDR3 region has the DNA TGCGCCAGCAGTCGGACAGGGGACAATCAGCCCCAGCATTTT.

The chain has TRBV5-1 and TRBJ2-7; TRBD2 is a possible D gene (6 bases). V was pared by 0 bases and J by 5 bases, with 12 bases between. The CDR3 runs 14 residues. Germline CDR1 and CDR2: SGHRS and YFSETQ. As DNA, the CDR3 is TGCGCCAGCAGCTTGGAAGCCGGGGGTGACGAGCAGTACTTC. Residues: CASSLEAGGDEQYF.

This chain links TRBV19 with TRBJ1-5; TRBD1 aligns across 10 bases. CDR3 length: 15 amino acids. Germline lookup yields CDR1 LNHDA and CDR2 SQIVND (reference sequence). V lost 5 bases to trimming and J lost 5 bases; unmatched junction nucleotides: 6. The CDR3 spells CASSGLGTGDQPQHF. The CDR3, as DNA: TGTGCCAGTAGTGGTCTAGGGACAGGGGATCAGCCCCAGCATTTT.

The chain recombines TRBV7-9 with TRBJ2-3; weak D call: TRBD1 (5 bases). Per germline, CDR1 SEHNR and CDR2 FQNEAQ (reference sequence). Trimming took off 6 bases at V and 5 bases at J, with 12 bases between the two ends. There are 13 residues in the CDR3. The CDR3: CASSLWGQDTQYF. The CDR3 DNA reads TGTGCCAGCAGTCTCTGGGGCCAAGATACGCAGTATTTT.